What follows is one TCR beta chain and its context. Its specificity is not known. Possible read error: a much larger clone is one base away. This sample was included in a study of blood T cells in healthy people across ages. Study in general: Per every two T cells, about one barcoded beta molecule was captured by template switching. Study results and limitations: Diversity was estimated from one million T cells, and these estimates were considered underestimates. Expanded clonotype shifts may have been confounded, as the donors had an unknown CMV status. Correlation between TCR beta diversity and naive T cell percentage was strong.

With a J-beta primer mix and a sample-barcoded 5' primer, a second PCR ran about 7 to 12 cycles. A single record per CDR3 protein comes from TCRdb applying MiXCR to the 5' RACE reads. The sample shows hundreds of thousands of distinct CDR3 sequences, roughly 47% of them seen only once. What was sequenced was blood. This clonotype originated in a woman between 55 and 75 years old in good health.

In DNA, the CDR3 is TGCAGCGTTGCCTCGGACTCGTTCAATGAGCAGTTCTTC. It codes for CSVASDSFNEQFF. V and J are TRBV29-1 and TRBJ2-1; possibly TRBD2 for D (5 bases). With 4 bases removed from V and 6 bases from J, the gap between germline ends came to 13 bases. This CDR3 has 13 residues. Germline V CDR1 and CDR2: SQVTM, ANQGSEA.